The rows below give T cell receptor beta chains drawn from one sample of a study of blood T cells in healthy people across ages. Each CDR3 protein gets one entry after TCRdb re-called the 5' RACE reads with MiXCR. The table includes around 1.5 million distinct CDR3 sequences, 35% to 45% detected once. Material for sequencing was blood. These receptors originate from a woman younger than 30 in good health. Both conserved end residues are part of each CDR3. Each record gives: D gene, clone size, J gene, V gene, CDR3 protein, CDR3 DNA. The D gene is left open where the match is weak. Size tells how often a clone was seen (once, few, many) or the class of an expanded clone, and some rows leave it out.

.,.,TRBJ2-1,TRBV4-1,CASSQDQASSHYEQFF,TGCGCCAGCAGCCAAGATCAAGCCTCGTCACATTACGAGCAGTTCTTC
.,few,TRBJ2-7,TRBV7-9,CASSHPGRTYEQYF,TGTGCCAGCAGCCATCCCGGCCGTACCTACGAGCAGTACTTC
TRBD2,few,TRBJ2-4,TRBV5-1,CASSLVLAGTSGKNIQYF,TGCGCCAGCAGCTTGGTTCTAGCTGGGACTAGCGGCAAAAACATTCAGTACTTC
.,.,TRBJ2-1,TRBV11-2,CASSQQRFGSHNEQFF,TGTGCCAGCAGCCAACAACGTTTTGGATCCCACAATGAGCAGTTCTTC
TRBD2,.,TRBJ2-7,TRBV20-1,CSALGLAGALSYEQYF,TGCAGTGCCCTTGGACTAGCGGGAGCGCTTTCCTACGAGCAGTACTTC
TRBD2,.,TRBJ2-1,TRBV20-1,CSAPLGGSSYNEQFF,TGCAGTGCTCCCCTGGGGGGGAGCTCCTACAATGAGCAGTTCTTC
.,.,TRBJ1-2,TRBV10-3,CAISGLQAVDGYTF,TGTGCCATCAGTGGCCTCCAGGCGGTCGATGGCTACACCTTC
.,.,TRBJ2-1,TRBV10-1,CASSEGPTGPYNEQFF,TGCGCCAGCAGTGAGGGACCGACAGGACCTTACAATGAGCAGTTCTTC
.,.,TRBJ1-2,TRBV30,CAWSDGTFDGYTF,TGTGCCTGGAGCGACGGGACATTCGATGGCTACACCTTC
TRBD1,few,TRBJ1-1,TRBV6-1,CASTRQGAGTEAFF,TGTGCCAGCACACGACAGGGGGCCGGCACTGAAGCTTTCTTT
.,few,TRBJ2-1,TRBV5-6,CASSFWVTDSSYNEQFF,TGTGCCAGCAGCTTCTGGGTAACTGACAGCTCCTACAATGAGCAGTTCTTC
.,once,TRBJ1-5,TRBV7-9,CASSPMGDSNQPQHF,TGTGCCAGCAGCCCTATGGGGGATAGCAATCAGCCCCAGCATTTT
.,.,TRBJ1-2,TRBV4-1,CASIQDAGAGYTF,TGCGCCAGCATCCAAGATGCGGGAGCGGGCTACACCTTC
TRBD1,.,TRBJ2-1,TRBV20-1,CSARGQGVHNEQFF,TGCAGTGCTAGAGGACAGGGGGTCCACAATGAGCAGTTCTTC
TRBD1,few,TRBJ2-3,TRBV28,CASSLSTFGTGSTDTQYF,TGTGCCAGCAGTTTATCCACCTTCGGGACAGGGAGCACAGATACGCAGTATTTT
TRBD2,.,TRBJ2-5,TRBV5-1,CASRWSRGSGETQYF,TGCGCCAGCAGGTGGTCGCGGGGGTCGGGTGAGACCCAGTACTTC